This T cell receptor (beta chain) stems from a study of spatial heterogeneity in lung cancer. Whole-study context: Any follow-up PBMC samples that were available went on to be sequenced, and the median time to follow-up was around 25 months after resection. Within raw reads, each unique TCR and UMI combination appeared on average more than ten times.

From germline, CDR1 is SGHTA and CDR2 FQGNSA. The V end was cut by 2 bases, the J end by 2 bases, with 19 bases between. The CDR3 is made up of 17 amino acids. TCRdb used MiXCR to reprocess the 5' RACE reads, holding one entry per CDR3 protein. The sample consists of some 120,000 distinct CDR3 sequences, less than 15% of them appearing once. The time point denotes: blood at routine non-recurrence follow-up after resection. Whole RNA obtained from tumor, nontumor lung or frozen PBMC underwent sequencing without sorting. This receptor was obtained from a male donor with early-stage non-small cell lung cancer. V is TRBV7-2 and J is TRBJ2-7; D possibly corresponds to TRBD1 (5 bases). Material: PBMCs, obtained at follow-up. This CDR3 is CASSLSNRPRSAYEQYF. The CDR3 coding sequence is TGTGCCAGCAGCTTAAGTAACAGGCCAAGGTCGGCCTACGAGCAGTACTTC.